This entry concerns a single TCR beta chain. Germline loops: CDR1 SGHKS, CDR2 YYEKEE (reference sequence). The CDR3 is 14 amino acids. The germline V and J ends were trimmed by 2 bases and 3 bases, with 11 bases remaining between them. The sample belongs to a study of blood T cell repertoires in COVID-19. Assay used: immunoSEQ multiplex PCR; TCRdb lists only in-frame clones, some missing. There are approximately 220,000 clones in the sample; approximately 83% occur only once, and more than 4.5% lies in the top ten. This chain links TRBV5-5 with TRBJ2-5, with a tentative D call TRBD1 (6 bases). Sequenced input: PBMCs or T cells enriched from blood (not recorded which). The clonotype originates from a woman aged 45-60 years who had been exposed to COVID-19. The DNA for the CDR3 is TGTGCCAGCAGCTTAACAGGGCTCAAAGAGACCCAGTACTTC. This codes for CASSLTGLKETQYF.